A single sample is the source of the 2 T cell receptor beta chains below, sequenced in a study of graft-versus-host responses after intestinal transplantation. The antigens for these receptors are not known. The data were produced by immunoSEQ multiplex PCR, yet TCRdb's version contains in-frame clones alone and is incomplete. Seen here are approximately 85,000 clones, 80% to 95% observed once, and the top ten hold approximately 1.1%. The source material was unstimulated CD8+ T cells sorted from spleen or lymph node cells, sampled before transplant. The receptor set was obtained from a human donor who was the organ donor for an intestinal transplant.

CDR3 amino acids: CASSPGQGPGYTF. The CDR3 nucleotides read TGTGCCAGCAGCCCGGGACAGGGCCCTGGCTACACCTTC. The chain joins TRBV7-9 to TRBJ1-2, with 9 bases lining up with TRBD1. Germline V gives CDR1 SEHNR, CDR2 FQNEAQ (reference sequence). V was clipped by 5 bases and J by 7 bases; unmatched bases: 5. The CDR3 sequence is 13 residues long. Filled out from reference TRBV7-9 and TRBJ1-2, the complete variable domain reads DTGVSQNPRHKITKRGQNVTFRCDPISEHNRLYWYRQTLGQGPEFLTYFQNEAQLEKSRLLSDRFSAERPKGSFSTLEIQRTEQGDSAMYLCASSPGQGPGYTFGSGTRLTVV.

The rearrangement joins TRBV5-1 to TRBJ2-4; 10 bases agree with TRBD1. Germline V gene sequence: CDR1 SGHRS, CDR2 YFSETQ. The CDR3 contains 12 residues. With V trimmed by 3 bases and J by 15 bases, 6 bases remained unmatched. CDR3 loop: CASSSDRGEWYF. CDR3 sequence (DNA): TGCGCCAGCAGCTCGGACAGGGGGGAATGGTACTTC.